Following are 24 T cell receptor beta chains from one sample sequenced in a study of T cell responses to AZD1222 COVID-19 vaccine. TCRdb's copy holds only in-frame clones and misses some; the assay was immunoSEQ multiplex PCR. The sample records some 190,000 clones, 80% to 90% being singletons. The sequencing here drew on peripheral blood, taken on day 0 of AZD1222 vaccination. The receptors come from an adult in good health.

CDR3 nucleotides: TGTGCCAGCAGTTTGGAAGGGGGCGAGCAGTACTTC. Encoded protein: CASSLEGGEQYF. The chain couples TRBV28 to TRBJ2-7, with D maybe TRBD1 (6 bases). The length of the CDR3 is 12 residues. The germline gives CDR1 MDHEN, CDR2 SYDVKM. The ends were cut back, 3 bases at V and 6 bases at J, with 9 bases in the middle. Filled out from reference TRBV28 and TRBJ2-7, the complete variable domain reads DVKVTQSSRYLVKRTGEKVFLECVQDMDHENMFWYRQDPGLGLRLIYFSYDVKMKEKGDIPEGYSVSREKKERFSLILESASTNQTSMYLCASSLEGGEQYFGPGTRLTVT.

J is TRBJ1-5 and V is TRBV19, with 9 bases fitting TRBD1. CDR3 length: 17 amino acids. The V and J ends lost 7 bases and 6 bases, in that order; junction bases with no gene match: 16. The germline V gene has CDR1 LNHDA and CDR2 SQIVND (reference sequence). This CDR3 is CASTLGTGTIAGQPQHF. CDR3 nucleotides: TGTGCCAGTACTTTGGGGACAGGGACAATCGCGGGTCAGCCCCAGCATTTT.

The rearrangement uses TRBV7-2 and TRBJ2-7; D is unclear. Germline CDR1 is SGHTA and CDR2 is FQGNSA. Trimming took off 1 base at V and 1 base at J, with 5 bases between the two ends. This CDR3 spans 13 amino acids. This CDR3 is CASSLGRSYEQYV. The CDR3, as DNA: TGTGCCAGCAGCTTAGGCAGGTCCTACGAGCAGTACGTC.

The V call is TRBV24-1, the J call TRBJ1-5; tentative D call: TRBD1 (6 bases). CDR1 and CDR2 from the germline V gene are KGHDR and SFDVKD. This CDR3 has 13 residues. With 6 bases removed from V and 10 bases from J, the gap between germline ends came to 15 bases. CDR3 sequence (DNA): TGTGCCACCAGTTCGACAGGTGATGATCCCCAGCATTTT. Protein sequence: CATSSTGDDPQHF.

The CDR3 reads CASSQDFGPSSYNEQFF. CDR3 in DNA: TGCGCCAGCAGCCAAGATTTTGGGCCAAGCTCCTACAATGAGCAGTTCTTC. The chain has TRBV4-1 and TRBJ2-1; D is uncertain. Per germline, CDR1 MGHRA and CDR2 YSYEKL. V was cut by 0 bases and J by 0 bases, with 12 bases left in between. The CDR3 has 17 amino acids.

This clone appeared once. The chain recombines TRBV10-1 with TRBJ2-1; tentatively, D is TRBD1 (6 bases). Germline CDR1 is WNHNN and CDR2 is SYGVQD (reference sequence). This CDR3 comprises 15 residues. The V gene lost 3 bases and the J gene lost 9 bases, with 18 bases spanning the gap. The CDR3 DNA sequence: TGCGCCAGCAGTGAATGGGACAATCGTGTTAGTGAGCAGTTCTTC. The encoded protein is CASSEWDNRVSEQFF.

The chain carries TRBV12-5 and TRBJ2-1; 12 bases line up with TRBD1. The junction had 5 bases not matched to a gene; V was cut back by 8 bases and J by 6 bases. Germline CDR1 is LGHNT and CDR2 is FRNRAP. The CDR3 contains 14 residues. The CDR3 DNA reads TGTGCTAGTTCCTGGGGACAGGGGGCCAATGAGCAGTTCTTC. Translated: CASSWGQGANEQFF. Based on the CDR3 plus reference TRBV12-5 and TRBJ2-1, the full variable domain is DARVTQTPRHKVTEMGQEVTMRCQPILGHNTVFWYRQTMMQGLELLAYFRNRAPLDDSGMPKDRFSAEMPDATLATLKIQPSEPRDSAVYFCASSWGQGANEQFFGPGTRLTVL.

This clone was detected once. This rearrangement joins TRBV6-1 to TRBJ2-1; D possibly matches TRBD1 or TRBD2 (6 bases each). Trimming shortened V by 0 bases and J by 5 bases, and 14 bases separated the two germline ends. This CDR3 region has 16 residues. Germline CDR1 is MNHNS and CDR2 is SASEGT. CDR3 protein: CASSEAPGAPHNEQFF. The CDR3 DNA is TGTGCCAGCAGTGAAGCCCCGGGGGCCCCCCACAATGAGCAGTTCTTC.

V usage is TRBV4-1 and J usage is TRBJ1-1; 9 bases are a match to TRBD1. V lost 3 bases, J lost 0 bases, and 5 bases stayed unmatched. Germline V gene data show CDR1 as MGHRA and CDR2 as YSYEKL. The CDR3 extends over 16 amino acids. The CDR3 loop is CASSQSGQGMNTEAFF. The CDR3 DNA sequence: TGCGCCAGCAGCCAGTCAGGACAGGGGATGAACACTGAAGCTTTCTTT.

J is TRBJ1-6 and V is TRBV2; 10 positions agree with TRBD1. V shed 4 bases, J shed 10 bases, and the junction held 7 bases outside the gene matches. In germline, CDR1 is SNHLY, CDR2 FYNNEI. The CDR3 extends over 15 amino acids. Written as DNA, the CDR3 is TGTGCCAGCAGTGCTCTAGACAGGGGGCAATCACCCCTCCACTTT. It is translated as CASSALDRGQSPLHF.

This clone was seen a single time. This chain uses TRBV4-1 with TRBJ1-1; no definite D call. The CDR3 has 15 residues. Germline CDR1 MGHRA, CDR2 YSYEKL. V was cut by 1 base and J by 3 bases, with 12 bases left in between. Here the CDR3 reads CASSQGPGLYTEAFF. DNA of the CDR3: TGCGCCAGCAGCCAAGGGCCGGGTCTTTACACTGAAGCTTTCTTT.

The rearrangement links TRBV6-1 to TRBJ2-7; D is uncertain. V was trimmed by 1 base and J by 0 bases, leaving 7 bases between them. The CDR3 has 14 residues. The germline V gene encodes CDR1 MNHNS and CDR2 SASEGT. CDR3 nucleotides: TGTGCCAGCAGTGAAGGGGCAGACTCCTACGAGCAGTACTTC. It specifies CASSEGADSYEQYF.

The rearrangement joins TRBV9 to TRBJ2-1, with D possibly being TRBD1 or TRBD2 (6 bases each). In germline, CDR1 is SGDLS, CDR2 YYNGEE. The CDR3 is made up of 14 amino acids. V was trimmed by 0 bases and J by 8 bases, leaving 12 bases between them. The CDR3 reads CASSVGGGTHEQFF. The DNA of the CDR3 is TGTGCCAGCAGCGTAGGAGGAGGGACACATGAGCAGTTCTTC.

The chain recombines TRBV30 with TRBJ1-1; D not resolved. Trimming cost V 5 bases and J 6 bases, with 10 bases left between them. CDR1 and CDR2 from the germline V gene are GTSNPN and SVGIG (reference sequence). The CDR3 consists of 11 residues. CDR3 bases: TGTGCCTGGCGGGGTATAGCTGAAGCTTTCTTT. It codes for CAWRGIAEAFF. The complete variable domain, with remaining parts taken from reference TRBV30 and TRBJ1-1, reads SQTIHQWPATLVQPVGSPLSLECTVEGTSNPNLYWYRQAAGRGLQLLFYSVGIGQISSEVPQNLSASRPQDRQFILSSKKLLLSDSGFYLCAWRGIAEAFFGQGTRLTVV.

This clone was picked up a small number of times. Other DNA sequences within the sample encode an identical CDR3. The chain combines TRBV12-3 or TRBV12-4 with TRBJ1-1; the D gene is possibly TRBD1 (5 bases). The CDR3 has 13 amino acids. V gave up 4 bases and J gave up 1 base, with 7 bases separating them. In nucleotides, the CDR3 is TGTGCCAGCAGTTCGGGGGGGAACACTGAAGCTTTCTTT. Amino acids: CASSSGGNTEAFF.

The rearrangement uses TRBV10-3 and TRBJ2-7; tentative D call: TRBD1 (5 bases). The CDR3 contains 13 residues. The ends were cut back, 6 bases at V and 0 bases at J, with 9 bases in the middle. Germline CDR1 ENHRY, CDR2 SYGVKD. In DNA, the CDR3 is TGTGCCATCAGAGACACAGGCTCCTACGAGCAGTACTTC. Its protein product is CAIRDTGSYEQYF.

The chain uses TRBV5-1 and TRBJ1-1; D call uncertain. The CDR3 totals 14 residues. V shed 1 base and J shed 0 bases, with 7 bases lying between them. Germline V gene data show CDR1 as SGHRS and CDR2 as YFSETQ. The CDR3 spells CASSLSGVNTEAFF. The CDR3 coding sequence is TGCGCCAGCAGCTTGTCCGGGGTGAACACTGAAGCTTTCTTT. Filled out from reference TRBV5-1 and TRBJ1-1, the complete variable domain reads KAGVTQTPRYLIKTRGQQVTLSCSPISGHRSVSWYQQTPGQGLQFLFEYFSETQRNKGNFPGRFSGRQFSNSRSEMNVSTLELGDSALYLCASSLSGVNTEAFFGQGTRLTVV.

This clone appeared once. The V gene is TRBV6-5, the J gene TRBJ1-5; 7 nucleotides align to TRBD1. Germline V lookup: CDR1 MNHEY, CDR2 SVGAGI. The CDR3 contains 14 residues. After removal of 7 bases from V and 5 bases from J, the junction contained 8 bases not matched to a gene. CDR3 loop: CASNPDRPYQPQHF. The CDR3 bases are TGTGCCAGCAACCCGGACAGGCCTTATCAGCCCCAGCATTTT.

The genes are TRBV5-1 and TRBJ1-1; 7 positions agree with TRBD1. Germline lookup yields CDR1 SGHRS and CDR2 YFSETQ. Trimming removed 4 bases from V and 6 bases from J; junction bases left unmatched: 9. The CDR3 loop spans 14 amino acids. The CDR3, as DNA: TGCGCCAGCAGCGCTCACAGGGGAGGCGCTGAAGCTTTCTTT. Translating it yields CASSAHRGGAEAFF.

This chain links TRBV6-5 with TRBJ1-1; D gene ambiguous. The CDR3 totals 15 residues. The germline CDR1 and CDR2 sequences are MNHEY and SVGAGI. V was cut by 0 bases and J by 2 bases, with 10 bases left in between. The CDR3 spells CASSYSGGPNTEAFF. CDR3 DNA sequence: TGTGCCAGCAGTTACTCGGGCGGCCCCAACACTGAAGCTTTCTTT.

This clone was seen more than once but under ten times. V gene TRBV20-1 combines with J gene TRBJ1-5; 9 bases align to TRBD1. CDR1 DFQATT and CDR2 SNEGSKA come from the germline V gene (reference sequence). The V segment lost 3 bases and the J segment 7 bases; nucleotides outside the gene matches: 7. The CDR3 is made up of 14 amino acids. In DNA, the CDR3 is TGCAGTGCTAGTGAGGACAGGGGATTGCAGCCCCAGCATTTT. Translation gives CSASEDRGLQPQHF.

The CDR3 DNA is TGCAGTGCTAGAGTCGAGGTTACGCAGTATTTT. Translated, it gives CSARVEVTQYF. J is TRBJ2-3 and V is TRBV20-1; no clear D. From germline, CDR1 is DFQATT and CDR2 SNEGSKA (reference sequence). There are 11 residues in the CDR3. V lost 1 base, J lost 8 bases, and 7 bases lay in between.

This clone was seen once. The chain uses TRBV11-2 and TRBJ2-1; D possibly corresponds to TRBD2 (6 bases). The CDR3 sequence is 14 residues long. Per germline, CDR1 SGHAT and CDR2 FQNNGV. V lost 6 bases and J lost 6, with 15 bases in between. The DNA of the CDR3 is TGTGCCAGCAGGTCCCTCCGGGACTCCAATGAGCAGTTCTTC. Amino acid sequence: CASRSLRDSNEQFF.

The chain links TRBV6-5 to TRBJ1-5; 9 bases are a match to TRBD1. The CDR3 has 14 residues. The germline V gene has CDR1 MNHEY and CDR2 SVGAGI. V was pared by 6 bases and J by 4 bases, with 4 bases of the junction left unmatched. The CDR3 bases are TGTGCCAGCAGCCCCGGGACAGGGAATCAGCCCCAGCATTTT. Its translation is CASSPGTGNQPQHF.